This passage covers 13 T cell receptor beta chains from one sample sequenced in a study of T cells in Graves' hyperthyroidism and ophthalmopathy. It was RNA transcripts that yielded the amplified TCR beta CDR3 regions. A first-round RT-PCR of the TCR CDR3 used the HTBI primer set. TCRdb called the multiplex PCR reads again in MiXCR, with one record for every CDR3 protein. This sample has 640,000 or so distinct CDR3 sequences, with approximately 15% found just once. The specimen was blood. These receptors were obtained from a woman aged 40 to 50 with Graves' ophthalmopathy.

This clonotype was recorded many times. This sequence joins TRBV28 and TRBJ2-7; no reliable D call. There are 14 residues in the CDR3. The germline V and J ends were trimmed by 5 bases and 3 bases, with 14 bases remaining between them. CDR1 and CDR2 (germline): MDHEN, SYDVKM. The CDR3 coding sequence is TGTGCCAGCAGTCCGGATCCAGGCGGCTACGAGCAGTACTTC. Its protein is CASSPDPGGYEQYF.

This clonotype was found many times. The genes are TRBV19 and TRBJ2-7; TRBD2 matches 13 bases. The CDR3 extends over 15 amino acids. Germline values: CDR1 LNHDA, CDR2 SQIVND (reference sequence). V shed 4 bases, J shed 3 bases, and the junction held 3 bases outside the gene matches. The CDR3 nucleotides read TGTGCCAGTAGTACCGGGACTAGCGGGATCTACGAGCAGTACTTC. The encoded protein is CASSTGTSGIYEQYF.

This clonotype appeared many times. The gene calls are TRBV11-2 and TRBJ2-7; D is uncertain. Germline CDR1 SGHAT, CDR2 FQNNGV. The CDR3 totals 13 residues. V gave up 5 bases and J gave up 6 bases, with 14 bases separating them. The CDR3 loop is CASSQSPPGEQYF. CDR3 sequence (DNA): TGTGCCAGCAGCCAATCCCCCCCCGGCGAGCAGTACTTC.

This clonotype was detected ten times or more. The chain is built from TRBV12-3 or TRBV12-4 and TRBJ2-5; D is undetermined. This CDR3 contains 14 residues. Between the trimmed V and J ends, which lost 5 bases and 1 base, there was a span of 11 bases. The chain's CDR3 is CASSVRQAQETQYF. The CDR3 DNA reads TGTGCCAGCAGTGTGAGGCAGGCCCAAGAGACCCAGTACTTC.

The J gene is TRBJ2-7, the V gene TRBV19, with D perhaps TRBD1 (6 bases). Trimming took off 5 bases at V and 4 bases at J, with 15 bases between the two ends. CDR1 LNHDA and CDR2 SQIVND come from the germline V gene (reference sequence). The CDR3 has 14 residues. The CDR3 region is CASSASGQLYEQYF. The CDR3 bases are TGTGCCAGTAGTGCGTCCGGACAGTTGTACGAGCAGTACTTC.

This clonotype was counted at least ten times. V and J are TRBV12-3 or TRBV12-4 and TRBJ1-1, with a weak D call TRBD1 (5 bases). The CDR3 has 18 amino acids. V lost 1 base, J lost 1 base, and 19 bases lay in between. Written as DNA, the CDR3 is TGTGCCAGCAGTTTAGGTAGCCAGGGAGCTGCCTCGAACACTGAAGCTTTCTTT. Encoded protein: CASSLGSQGAASNTEAFF.

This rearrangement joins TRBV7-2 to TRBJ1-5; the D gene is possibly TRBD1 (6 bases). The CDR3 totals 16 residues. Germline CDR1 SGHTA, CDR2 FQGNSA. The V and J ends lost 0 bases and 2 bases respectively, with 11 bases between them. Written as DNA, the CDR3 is TGTGCCAGCAGCTTAGCAGCAGGGGTTCGCAATCAGCCCCAGCATTTT. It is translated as CASSLAAGVRNQPQHF. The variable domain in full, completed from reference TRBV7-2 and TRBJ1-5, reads GAGVSQSPSNKVTEKGKDVELRCDPISGHTALYWYRQSLGQGLEFLIYFQGNSAPDKSGLPSDRFSAERTGGSVSTLTIQRTQQEDSAVYLCASSLAAGVRNQPQHFGDGTRLSIL.

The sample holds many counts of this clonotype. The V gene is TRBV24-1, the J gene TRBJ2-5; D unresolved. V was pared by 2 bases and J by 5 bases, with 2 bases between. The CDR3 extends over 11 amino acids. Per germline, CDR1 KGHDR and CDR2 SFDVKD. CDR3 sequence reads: CATSDWETQYF. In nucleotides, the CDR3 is TGTGCCACCAGTGATTGGGAGACCCAGTACTTC.

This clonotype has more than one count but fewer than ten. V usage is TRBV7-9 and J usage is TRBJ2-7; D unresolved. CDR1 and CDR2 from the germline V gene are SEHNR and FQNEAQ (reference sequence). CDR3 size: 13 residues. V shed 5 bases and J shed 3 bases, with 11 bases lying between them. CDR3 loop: CASSQPENYEQYF. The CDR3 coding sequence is TGTGCCAGCAGCCAGCCGGAGAACTACGAGCAGTACTTC.

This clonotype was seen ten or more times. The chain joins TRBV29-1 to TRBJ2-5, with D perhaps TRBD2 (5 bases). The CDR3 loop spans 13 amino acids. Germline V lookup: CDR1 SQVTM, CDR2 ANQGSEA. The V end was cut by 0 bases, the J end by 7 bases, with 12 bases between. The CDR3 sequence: CSVEDAGPRTQYF. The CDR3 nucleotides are TGCAGCGTTGAAGATGCGGGTCCGCGGACCCAGTACTTC.

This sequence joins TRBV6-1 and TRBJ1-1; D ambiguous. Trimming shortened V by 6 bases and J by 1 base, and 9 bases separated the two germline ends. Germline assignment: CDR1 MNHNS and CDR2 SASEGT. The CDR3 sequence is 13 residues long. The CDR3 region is CASRWAGNTEAFF. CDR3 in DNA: TGTGCCAGCAGATGGGCAGGGAACACTGAAGCTTTCTTT.

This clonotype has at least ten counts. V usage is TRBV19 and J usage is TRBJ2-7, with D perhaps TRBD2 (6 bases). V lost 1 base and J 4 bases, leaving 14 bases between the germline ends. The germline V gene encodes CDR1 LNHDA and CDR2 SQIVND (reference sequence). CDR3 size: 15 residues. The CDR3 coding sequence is TGTGCCAGTAGTATAGTCGGCGGGACGGGGTACGAGCAGTACTTC. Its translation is CASSIVGGTGYEQYF. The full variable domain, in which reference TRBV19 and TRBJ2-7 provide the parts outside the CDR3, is DGGITQSPKYLFRKEGQNVTLSCEQNLNHDAMYWYRQDPGQGLRLIYYSQIVNDFQKGDIAEGYSVSREKKESFPLTVTSAQKNPTAFYLCASSIVGGTGYEQYFGPGTRLTVT.

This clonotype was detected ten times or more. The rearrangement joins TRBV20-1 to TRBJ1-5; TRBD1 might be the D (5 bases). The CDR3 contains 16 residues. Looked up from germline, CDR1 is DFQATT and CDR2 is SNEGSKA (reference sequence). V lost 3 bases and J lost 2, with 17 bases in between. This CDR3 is CSARSSTVTGNQPQHF. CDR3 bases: TGCAGTGCTAGGAGCTCGACAGTTACGGGCAATCAGCCCCAGCATTTT.